This T cell receptor (beta chain) was found in a study of T-cell memory formation after mild COVID-19. Findings and caveats of the study: Day 15 to 85 contractors were CD4/CD8 balanced; later expanders leaned CD4+. Mainly in CM and EM were contracting CD4+ clones; CD8+ were in EMRA. Second-wave clones that peaked on day 37 lacked confirmed SARS-CoV-2 specificity. Within pre-infection memory, some responding clones were found, suggesting cross-reactive memory joined.

The germline V gene encodes CDR1 DFQATT and CDR2 SNEGSKA (reference sequence). The CDR3 contains 12 residues. The germline V and J ends were trimmed by 4 bases and 0 bases, with 4 bases remaining between them. About this clonotype: Its antigen is unidentified.

Each CDR3 protein gets one entry after TCRdb re-called the 5' RACE reads with MiXCR. There are around 320,000 distinct CDR3 sequences in the sample; 28% occur only once, and roughly 12% lies in the top ten. The origin of this receptor is an adult woman who had mild COVID-19 (a few samples of this study predate the infection). Cell type and time point are not known. V and J are TRBV20-1 and TRBJ2-4; D ambiguous. Sequencing was carried out using PBMCs or a T cell subset sorted from them (not recorded which). For the CDR3, the DNA is TGCAGTGCTACAGGAGCCAAAAACATTCAGTACTTC. It translates to CSATGAKNIQYF.